These T cell receptor beta chains were read from a single sample in a study of blood T cell repertoires in COVID-19. Profiled with immunoSEQ multiplex PCR; TCRdb holds only in-frame clones, not every one. The data hold about 42,000 clones, with roughly nine tenths observed a single time. Material: peripheral blood. The origin of the receptors is a man younger than 40 with active or convalescent COVID-19. Each CDR3 is given with its conserved first and last residue. A D gene is named only where the DNA matches it firmly. Clone size is not always given. Where it is, it says once, few, many or a class for expanded clones.

size	V	J	D	CDR3	DNA
-	TRBV5-4	TRBJ1-1	-	CASSLNPLLNTEAFF	TGTGCCAGCAGCTTGAATCCCCTCTTAAACACTGAAGCTTTCTTT
-	TRBV27	TRBJ2-2	-	CASSLLREDGELFF	TGTGCCAGCAGTTTATTACGGGAAGACGGGGAGCTGTTTTTT
-	TRBV27	TRBJ2-3	-	CASREAGYTDTQYF	TGTGCCAGCAGAGAAGCAGGGTACACAGATACGCAGTATTTT
medium-sized	TRBV3-1/TRBV3-2	TRBJ2-1	TRBD1	CASQKGAGNEQFF	TGTGCCAGCCAGAAGGGGGCGGGCAATGAGCAGTTCTTC
-	TRBV7-9	TRBJ1-2	-	CASSDGEGLGGYTF	TGTGCCAGCTCTGACGGCGAGGGCTTAGGCGGCTACACCTTC
-	TRBV19	TRBJ2-5	TRBD2	CASAPSGGPFGETQYF	TGTGCCAGTGCGCCTAGCGGGGGACCCTTTGGGGAGACCCAGTACTTC
-	TRBV15	TRBJ1-4	-	CATSSVGGLNEKLFF	TGTGCCACCAGCAGCGTCGGGGGTCTTAATGAAAAACTGTTTTTT
-	TRBV19	TRBJ2-1	TRBD2	CASTGGTSGPFYNEQFF	TGTGCCAGTACCGGAGGGACTAGCGGGCCCTTCTACAATGAGCAGTTCTTC
-	TRBV7-2	TRBJ2-7	-	CASSLPPFTYEQYF	TGTGCCAGCAGCTTACCCCCATTCACCTACGAGCAGTACTTC
-	TRBV28	TRBJ1-5	-	CASSFQFSAFSNQPQHF	TGTGCCAGCAGTTTCCAGTTTTCCGCCTTTAGCAATCAGCCCCAGCATTTT
-	TRBV9	TRBJ2-7	-	CASSAGYEQYF	TGTGCCAGCAGCGCAGGTTACGAGCAGTACTTC
-	TRBV3-1/TRBV3-2	TRBJ1-2	-	CASSQADIYGYTF	TGTGCCAGCAGCCAGGCTGACATCTATGGCTACACCTTC
-	TRBV6-1	TRBJ1-3	TRBD1	CASSSVRGRRNTIYF	TGTGCCAGCAGTTCAGTCAGGGGGAGAAGAAACACCATATATTTT
-	TRBV5-1	TRBJ1-2	TRBD1	CASSLGDRDRGYTF	TGCGCCAGCAGCTTGGGGGACAGGGATCGGGGCTACACCTTC
few	TRBV7-2	TRBJ1-1	-	CASSLAAGSGRTEAFF	TGTGCCAGCAGCTTAGCGGCCGGTTCAGGCAGAACTGAAGCTTTCTTT
-	TRBV3-1/TRBV3-2	TRBJ1-5	TRBD1	CASRQSDRGGNQPQHF	TGTGCCAGCAGACAATCGGACAGGGGAGGCAATCAGCCCCAGCATTTT
few	TRBV7-9	TRBJ2-1	-	CASTDTGQGHNEQFF	TGTGCCAGCACCGATACAGGGCAGGGGCACAATGAGCAGTTCTTC
-	TRBV5-5	TRBJ1-1	-	CASSPWRGYTEAFF	TGTGCCAGCAGCCCATGGCGAGGGTACACTGAAGCTTTCTTT
-	TRBV12-3/TRBV12-4	TRBJ1-2	-	CASTEGLYYGYTF	TGTGCCAGCACCGAAGGACTGTACTATGGCTACACCTTC
-	TRBV27	TRBJ2-5	-	CASSFRGRGLETQYF	TGTGCCAGCAGTTTTCGGGGCAGGGGTCTGGAGACCCAGTACTTC
once	TRBV3-1/TRBV3-2	TRBJ2-6	-	CASSAGSGANVLTF	TGTGCCAGCAGCGCGGGCTCTGGGGCCAACGTCCTGACTTTC
-	TRBV12-3/TRBV12-4	TRBJ2-2	-	CASSLQGSGELFF	TGTGCCAGCAGTCTTCAGGGGTCCGGGGAGCTGTTTTTT
-	TRBV20-1	TRBJ1-3	-	CSASIRAGNTIYF	TGCAGTGCTAGTATCAGGGCTGGAAACACCATATATTTT
-	TRBV12-3/TRBV12-4	TRBJ2-5	-	CASSLGLQETQYF	TGTGCCAGCAGTTTGGGACTGCAAGAGACCCAGTACTTC
-	TRBV28	TRBJ1-2	-	CASSSHGRLAEGYTF	TGTGCCAGCAGTTCACACGGACGTTTAGCGGAGGGCTACACCTTC
-	TRBV15	TRBJ1-6	-	CATSRAAGFEYSPLHF	TGTGCCACCAGCAGAGCTGCAGGGTTTGAGTATTCACCCCTCCACTTT
-	TRBV6-5	TRBJ1-6	-	CASRPDSNSPLHF	TGTGCCAGCAGACCTGACAGCAATTCACCCCTCCACTTT
once	TRBV19	TRBJ1-3	-	CASTRQESSGNTIYF	TGTGCCAGTACCCGACAGGAGAGCTCTGGAAACACCATATATTTT
-	TRBV5-4	TRBJ2-7	TRBD1	CASSLDPGTVNEQYF	TGTGCCAGCAGCTTGGATCCGGGGACAGTTAACGAGCAGTACTTC
-	TRBV11-2	TRBJ1-4	-	CASSLWAATNEKLFF	TGTGCCAGCAGCTTATGGGCCGCAACTAATGAAAAACTGTTTTTT